The 24 T cell receptor beta chains reported below all come from one sample, sequenced in a study of blood T cell repertoires in COVID-19. Assay used: immunoSEQ multiplex PCR; TCRdb lists only in-frame clones, some missing. In the table there are about 160,000 clones, 80% to 90% of which are singletons. Sequenced sample: PBMCs or T cells enriched from blood (not recorded which). Receptors were obtained from a woman aged 45-65 years in a cohort exposed to, infected with or recovered from COVID-19 (not recorded which).

This clone has more than one count but fewer than ten. The chain has TRBV11-1 and TRBJ2-3; tentative D call: TRBD1 (5 bases). Trimming shortened V by 2 bases and J by 2 bases, and 11 bases separated the two germline ends. The germline gives CDR1 SGHAT, CDR2 FQDESV (reference sequence). This CDR3 has 15 amino acids. The CDR3 region has the DNA TGTGCCAGCAGCTTATCGACAGTAATCACAGATACGCAGTATTTT. Protein sequence: CASSLSTVITDTQYF.

The chain recombines TRBV11-2 with TRBJ1-5; possibly TRBD1 for D (5 bases). Germline loops: CDR1 SGHAT, CDR2 FQNNGV. The CDR3 spans 13 residues. Trimming left V 1 base short and J 8 bases short, with 9 bases between. CDR3 sequence (DNA): TGTGCCAGCAGCTTAGGGTCGGGGGAGCCCCAGCATTTT. Protein product: CASSLGSGEPQHF.

This clone showed up just a few times. The chain is built from TRBV11-3 and TRBJ2-2; 9 bases map to TRBD2. J lost 8 bases, V lost 5 bases, and 9 bases had no gene match. Germline V gene sequence: CDR1 SGHNT, CDR2 YENEEA. This CDR3 is 15 amino acids long. CDR3: CASSLAGLSTGELFF. In DNA, the CDR3 is TGTGCCAGCAGCCTAGCGGGACTATCGACAGGGGAGCTGTTTTTT.

The chain uses TRBV5-1 and TRBJ1-1, with a weak D call TRBD1 (5 bases). The CDR3 runs 14 residues. Trimming removed 3 bases at V and 0 bases at J, with 9 bases between. Germline values: CDR1 SGHRS, CDR2 YFSETQ. The CDR3 loop reads CASSSTDLNTEAFF. The CDR3 DNA reads TGCGCCAGCAGCTCGACAGACCTGAACACTGAAGCTTTCTTT.

The chain employs TRBV3-1 (or the pseudogene TRBV3-2) and TRBJ1-4, with D maybe TRBD1 (5 bases). The germline V gene has CDR1 LGHDT and CDR2 YNNKEL (reference sequence). V was pared by 1 base and J by 4 bases, with 10 bases between. The length of the CDR3 is 15 residues. As DNA, the CDR3 is TGTGCCAGCAGCCAAGGAAGGGGAGGTAATGAAAAACTGTTTTTT. Residues: CASSQGRGGNEKLFF.

This chain links TRBV5-6 with TRBJ1-6, with TRBD1 matching 7 bases. With 6 bases clipped from V and 0 bases from J, the junction kept 9 bases outside the gene matches. This CDR3 region has 17 residues. Germline V gene lookup returns CDR1 SGHDT and CDR2 YYEEEE. The CDR3 bases are TGTGCCAGCAACAAAGGACAGGCTATCTCCTATAATTCACCCCTCCACTTT. It encodes CASNKGQAISYNSPLHF.

V usage is TRBV28 and J usage is TRBJ1-5; 12 bases match TRBD1. CDR3 length equals 15 residues. Germline V gene data show CDR1 as MDHEN and CDR2 as SYDVKM. V dropped 5 bases and J dropped 5; count of bases not matched to a gene: 4. The DNA for the CDR3 is TGTGCCAGCAGTCTCGGGACAGGGGGCTATCAGCCCCAGCATTTT. Protein sequence: CASSLGTGGYQPQHF.

Only one count was recorded for this clone. The rearrangement joins TRBV19 to TRBJ2-1, with D possibly TRBD1 on 5 matching bases. Germline CDR1 LNHDA, CDR2 SQIVND (reference sequence). CDR3 size: 14 residues. Trimming removed 7 bases from V and 0 bases from J, with 10 bases in between. CDR3 residues: CASTQGSSYNEQFF. For the CDR3, the DNA is TGTGCCAGTACTCAGGGAAGCTCCTACAATGAGCAGTTCTTC.

The chain carries TRBV4-2 and TRBJ2-2, with D perhaps TRBD2 (5 bases). The CDR3 has 16 amino acids. V was clipped by 2 bases and J by 5 bases, with 15 bases between them. The germline CDR1 and CDR2 sequences are LGHNA and YNFKEQ. In DNA, the CDR3 is TGTGCCAGCAGCCAACCCCCCGGGGTGGGTACCGGGGAGCTGTTTTTT. This codes for CASSQPPGVGTGELFF.

The J gene is TRBJ2-1, the V gene TRBV2; possibly TRBD2 for D (5 bases). The V end was cut by 1 base, the J end by 2 bases, with 6 bases between. The length of the CDR3 is 14 residues. The germline V gene encodes CDR1 SNHLY and CDR2 FYNNEI. The CDR3, as DNA: TGTGCCAGCAGTGAAGGGACTGCCTACAATGAGCAGTTCTTC. Translating it yields CASSEGTAYNEQFF.

This chain uses TRBV19 with TRBJ2-3; 9 nucleotides agree with TRBD1. Trimming took 3 bases from V and 4 from J; bases not matched to a gene: 5. CDR1 is LNHDA and CDR2 is SQIVND in the germline V gene (reference sequence). There are 15 residues in the CDR3. This CDR3 reads CASSMRTGEADTQYF. The CDR3, as DNA: TGTGCCAGTAGTATGCGGACAGGGGAGGCAGATACGCAGTATTTT.

This chain links TRBV19 with TRBJ2-2, with a possible D match to TRBD1 (6 bases). Germline CDR1 reads LNHDA; CDR2 reads SQIVND (reference sequence). V lost 4 bases and J lost 5, with 20 bases in between. The CDR3 is 17 amino acids. The CDR3 region is CASSTSRDTALTGELFF. CDR3 nucleotide sequence: TGTGCCAGTAGTACTTCCCGGGACACGGCATTGACCGGGGAGCTGTTTTTT.

The genes are TRBV6-5 and TRBJ1-4; D may be TRBD1 (5 bases). This CDR3 has 14 amino acids. Germline values: CDR1 MNHEY, CDR2 SVGAGI. Trimming took off 6 bases at V and 2 bases at J, with 10 bases between the two ends. The CDR3 bases are TGTGCCAGCAGCCTACAGGACACTAATGAAAAACTGTTTTTT. It is translated as CASSLQDTNEKLFF.

This chain connects TRBV5-1 to TRBJ2-7; TRBD2 is a possible D gene (7 bases). The germline gives CDR1 SGHRS, CDR2 YFSETQ. V was shortened by 3 bases and J by 0 bases, with 13 bases between the two germline ends. The CDR3 loop spans 15 amino acids. In DNA form, the CDR3 reads TGCGCCAGCAGCTCGGGGGGCGGGAGCTCCTACGAGCAGTACTTC. Its protein is CASSSGGGSSYEQYF.

The rearrangement links TRBV14 to TRBJ1-2, with D perhaps TRBD1 (5 bases). Germline V gives CDR1 SGHDN, CDR2 FVKESK. The V end lost 0 bases, the J end lost 5 bases, and 13 bases lay between the germline ends. The CDR3 is 15 residues long. CDR3 nucleotides: TGTGCCAGCAGCCAAGATCTGGCAGGGCGGTATGGCTACACCTTC. The encoded protein is CASSQDLAGRYGYTF.

The chain couples TRBV27 to TRBJ1-6; D is unresolved. Germline lookup yields CDR1 MNHEY and CDR2 SMNVEV (reference sequence). This CDR3 comprises 14 residues. Trimming removed 4 bases at V and 4 bases at J, with 8 bases between. CDR3 in amino acids: CASSYQRYNSPLHF. CDR3 nucleotide sequence: TGTGCCAGCAGTTATCAGAGGTATAATTCACCCCTCCACTTT.

The chain is built from TRBV27 and TRBJ2-7, with 10 nucleotides matching TRBD1. V gave up 5 bases and J gave up 3 bases; unmatched junction bases: 7. The CDR3 covers 15 residues. CDR1 is MNHEY, CDR2 SMNVEV, per germline (reference sequence). CDR3 DNA: TGTGCCAGCAGTCTGAGACAGGGGGCTCTCTACGAGCAGTACTTC. It encodes CASSLRQGALYEQYF.

The V gene is TRBV5-1, the J gene TRBJ1-4, with TRBD1 matching over 7 bases. Germline CDR1 and CDR2: SGHRS and YFSETQ. The trim removed 2 bases at V and 4 bases at J, leaving 11 bases unmatched. The CDR3 runs 17 residues. This CDR3 is CASSFARVPGGNEKLFF. The CDR3 bases are TGCGCCAGCAGCTTCGCGCGCGTCCCAGGGGGTAATGAAAAACTGTTTTTT.

Written as DNA, the CDR3 is TGCGCCAGCAGCCATAAAGAAATACTAGCGGGAGCGGCAGATACGCAGTATTTT. It codes for CASSHKEILAGAADTQYF. The chain is built from TRBV5-1 and TRBJ2-3; TRBD2 agrees at 11 bases. Germline CDR1 SGHRS, CDR2 YFSETQ. There are 18 residues in the CDR3. J was trimmed by 4 bases and V by 4 bases; bases with no gene match: 14. The variable domain in full, completed from reference TRBV5-1 and TRBJ2-3, reads KAGVTQTPRYLIKTRGQQVTLSCSPISGHRSVSWYQQTPGQGLQFLFEYFSETQRNKGNFPGRFSGRQFSNSRSEMNVSTLELGDSALYLCASSHKEILAGAADTQYFGPGTRLTVL.

The chain uses TRBV11-3 and TRBJ2-6, with TRBD2 as a possible D gene (7 bases). V lost 5 bases and J lost 1, with 21 bases in between. This CDR3 comprises 19 residues. Germline V lookup: CDR1 SGHNT, CDR2 YENEEA. The chain's CDR3 is CASSRNGGANLSGANVLTF. The CDR3 DNA sequence: TGTGCCAGCAGCCGCAATGGGGGGGCTAATTTGTCTGGGGCCAACGTCCTGACTTTC.

This sequence joins TRBV5-1 and TRBJ2-1; D is undetermined. The CDR3 length is 11 residues. Trimming took off 5 bases at V and 5 bases at J, with 5 bases between the two ends. Germline assignment: CDR1 SGHRS and CDR2 YFSETQ. This chain's CDR3 is CASSFNNEQFF. As DNA, the CDR3 is TGCGCCAGCAGTTTTAACAATGAGCAGTTCTTC.

The chain carries TRBV7-8 and TRBJ1-2, with D maybe TRBD1 (6 bases). The CDR3 is 15 residues long. Deletions cut 1 base from V and 3 bases from J, with 12 bases between. Germline-derived CDR1 and CDR2 are SGHVS and FQNEAQ. This chain's CDR3 is CASSLGDTQYYGYTF. CDR3 DNA: TGTGCCAGCAGCTTAGGGGACACCCAATACTATGGCTACACCTTC.

This chain uses TRBV4-1 with TRBJ2-1, with 14 bases aligning to TRBD2. Trimming removed 4 bases from V and 8 bases from J; junction bases left unmatched: 10. The CDR3 runs 17 residues. Germline-derived CDR1 and CDR2 are MGHRA and YSYEKL. Here the CDR3 reads CASSLVIGTSGSDEQFF. CDR3 DNA sequence: TGCGCCAGCAGCCTAGTCATAGGGACTAGCGGGAGCGATGAGCAGTTCTTC.

The rearrangement uses TRBV5-5 and TRBJ1-2; 10 nucleotides line up with TRBD1. The V segment lost 2 bases and the J segment 4 bases; nucleotides outside the gene matches: 11. This CDR3 contains 17 residues. Germline CDR1 and CDR2: SGHKS and YYEKEE (reference sequence). The CDR3 bases are TGTGCCAGCAGCTTAGTCGGAGGGACAGGGGACCTCTATGGCTACACCTTC. It encodes CASSLVGGTGDLYGYTF.